This section outlines one T cell receptor (beta chain) sequence together with its context. This entry is derived from a study of blood T cell repertoires in COVID-19. Using immunoSEQ multiplex PCR, the repertoire was profiled, and TCRdb retains in-frame clones only, with some absent. Counted here are approximately 52,000 clones, 86% occurring once; the ten biggest clones make up around 15%. Looked up from germline, CDR1 is SGHRS and CDR2 is YFSETQ. V lost 4 bases to trimming and J lost 7 bases; unmatched junction nucleotides: 10. The CDR3 runs to 16 residues. The TCR sequence derives from a man in his 70s with acute or convalescent COVID-19. Sequencing used peripheral blood. The V call is TRBV5-1, the J call TRBJ2-1, with 11 bases that match TRBD2. CDR3 bases: TGCGCCAGCAGCCCCCCAGTGGCTAGCGGGGGGAATGAGCAGTTCTTC. Amino acid sequence: CASSPPVASGGNEQFF.